This paragraph reports one T cell receptor (beta chain). Its antigen remains unidentified. The data belong to a study of blood T cells in healthy people across ages. Study outcomes and limitations: Diversity of TCR beta per million T cells declined in a roughly linear way with age. Versus aged donors, long-lived donors had higher diversity and more naive CD4+ cells.

Together with a sample-barcoded 5' primer, a J-beta primer mix was included in a second PCR lasting roughly 6 to 12 cycles. From each sample, at least 2.5 million paired-end reads containing CDR3 were obtained. A single record per CDR3 protein comes from TCRdb applying MiXCR to the 5' RACE reads. Of 910,000 or so distinct CDR3 sequences listed, approximately 50% are singletons. Germline lookup yields CDR1 DFQATT and CDR2 SNEGSKA (reference sequence). This CDR3 has 15 residues. V lost 6 bases and J 0 bases, leaving 15 bases between the germline ends. The specimen was blood. The chain uses TRBV20-1 and TRBJ2-1; perhaps TRBD2 as D (7 bases). This clonotype originated in an older woman in good health. The CDR3 nucleotides are TGCAGTGCCCTTGCGGGGGCGAGCTCCTACAATGAGCAGTTCTTC. Its translation: CSALAGASSYNEQFF.